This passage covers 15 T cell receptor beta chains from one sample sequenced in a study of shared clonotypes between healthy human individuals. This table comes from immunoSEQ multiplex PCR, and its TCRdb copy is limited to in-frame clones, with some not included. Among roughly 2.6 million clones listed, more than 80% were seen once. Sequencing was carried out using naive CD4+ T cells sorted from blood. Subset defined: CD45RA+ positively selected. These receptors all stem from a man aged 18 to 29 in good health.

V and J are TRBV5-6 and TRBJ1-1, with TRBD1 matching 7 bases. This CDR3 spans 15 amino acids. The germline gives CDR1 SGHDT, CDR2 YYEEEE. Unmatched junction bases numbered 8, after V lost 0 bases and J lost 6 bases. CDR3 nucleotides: TGTGCCAGCAGCTTGGTCAAGACAGGGTGGTCTGAAGCTTTCTTT. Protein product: CASSLVKTGWSEAFF.

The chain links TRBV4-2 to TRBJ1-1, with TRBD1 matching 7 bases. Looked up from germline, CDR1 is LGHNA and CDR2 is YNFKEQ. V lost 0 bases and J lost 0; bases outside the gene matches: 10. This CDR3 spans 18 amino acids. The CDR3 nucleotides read TGTGCCAGCAGCCAAGATCGCTCCGGGACAGCTATGAACACTGAAGCTTTCTTT. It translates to CASSQDRSGTAMNTEAFF.

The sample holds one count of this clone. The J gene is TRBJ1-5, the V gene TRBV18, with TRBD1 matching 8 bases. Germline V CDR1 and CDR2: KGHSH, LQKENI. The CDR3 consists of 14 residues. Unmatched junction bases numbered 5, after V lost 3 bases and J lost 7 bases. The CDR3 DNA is TGTGCCAGCTCACCCCAGGGGGCCCGACAGCCCCAGCATTTT. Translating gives CASSPQGARQPQHF.

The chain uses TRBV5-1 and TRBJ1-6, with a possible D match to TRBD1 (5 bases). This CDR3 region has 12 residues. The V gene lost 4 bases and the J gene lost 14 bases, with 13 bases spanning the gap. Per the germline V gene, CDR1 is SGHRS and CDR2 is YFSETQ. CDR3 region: CASSQAGLTLHF. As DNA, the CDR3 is TGCGCCAGCAGCCAGGCGGGGCTAACCCTCCACTTT.

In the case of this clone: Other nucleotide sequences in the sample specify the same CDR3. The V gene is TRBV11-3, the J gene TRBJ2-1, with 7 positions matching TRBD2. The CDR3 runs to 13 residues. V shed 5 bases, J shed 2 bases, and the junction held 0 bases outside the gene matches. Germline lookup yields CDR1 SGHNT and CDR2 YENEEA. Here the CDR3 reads CASSLAAYNEQFF. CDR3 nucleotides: TGTGCCAGCAGCCTAGCGGCCTACAATGAGCAGTTCTTC.

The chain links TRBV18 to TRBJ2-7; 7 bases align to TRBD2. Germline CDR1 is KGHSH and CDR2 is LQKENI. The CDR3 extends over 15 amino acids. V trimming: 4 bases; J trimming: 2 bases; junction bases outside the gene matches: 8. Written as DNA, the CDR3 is TGTGCCAGCTCACGGGCGAGCGGGGTCCCCTACGAGCAGTACTTC. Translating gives CASSRASGVPYEQYF. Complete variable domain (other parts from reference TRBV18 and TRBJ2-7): NAGVMQNPRHLVRRRGQEARLRCSPMKGHSHVYWYRQLPEEGLKFMVYLQKENIIDESGMPKERFSAEFPKEGPSILRIQQVVRGDSAAYFCASSRASGVPYEQYFGPGTRLTVT.

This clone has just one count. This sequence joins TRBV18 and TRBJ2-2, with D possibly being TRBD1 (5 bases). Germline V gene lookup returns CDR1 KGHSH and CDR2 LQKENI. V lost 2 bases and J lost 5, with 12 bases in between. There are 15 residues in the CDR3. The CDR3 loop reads CASSPLAGKTGELFF. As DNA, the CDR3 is TGTGCCAGCTCACCATTGGCAGGGAAAACCGGGGAGCTGTTTTTT.

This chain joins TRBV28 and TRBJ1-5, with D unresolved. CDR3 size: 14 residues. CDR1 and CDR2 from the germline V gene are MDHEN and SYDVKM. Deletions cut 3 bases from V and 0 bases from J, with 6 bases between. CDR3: CASSLSASNQPQHF. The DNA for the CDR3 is TGTGCCAGCAGTTTGTCAGCTAGCAATCAGCCCCAGCATTTT.

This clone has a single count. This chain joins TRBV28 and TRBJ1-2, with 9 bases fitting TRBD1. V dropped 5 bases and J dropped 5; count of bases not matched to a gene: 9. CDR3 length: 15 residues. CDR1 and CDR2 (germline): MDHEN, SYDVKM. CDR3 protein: CASSLPGTGIYGYTF. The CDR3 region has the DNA TGTGCCAGCAGTCTCCCCGGGACAGGGATATATGGCTACACCTTC.

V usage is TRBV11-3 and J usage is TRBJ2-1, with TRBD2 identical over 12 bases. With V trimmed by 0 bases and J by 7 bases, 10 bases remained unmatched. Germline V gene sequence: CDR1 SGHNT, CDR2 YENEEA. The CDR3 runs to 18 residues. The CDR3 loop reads CASSLDLAGGHSANEQFF. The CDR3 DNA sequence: TGTGCCAGCAGCTTAGACCTAGCGGGGGGGCATTCCGCGAATGAGCAGTTCTTC.

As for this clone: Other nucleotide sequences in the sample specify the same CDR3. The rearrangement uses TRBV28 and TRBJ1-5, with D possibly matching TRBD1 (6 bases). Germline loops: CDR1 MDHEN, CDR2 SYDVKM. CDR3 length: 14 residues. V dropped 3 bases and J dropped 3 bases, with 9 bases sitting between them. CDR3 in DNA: TGTGCCAGCAGTTTCGGGACACCCAATCAGCCCCAGCATTTT. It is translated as CASSFGTPNQPQHF.

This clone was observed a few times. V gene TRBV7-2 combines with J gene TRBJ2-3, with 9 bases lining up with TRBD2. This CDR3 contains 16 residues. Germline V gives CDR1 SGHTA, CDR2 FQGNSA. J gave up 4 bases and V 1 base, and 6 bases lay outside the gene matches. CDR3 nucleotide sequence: TGTGCCAGCAGCTTAGTGGCGGGAGGGCAGCCAGATACGCAGTATTTT. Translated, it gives CASSLVAGGQPDTQYF.

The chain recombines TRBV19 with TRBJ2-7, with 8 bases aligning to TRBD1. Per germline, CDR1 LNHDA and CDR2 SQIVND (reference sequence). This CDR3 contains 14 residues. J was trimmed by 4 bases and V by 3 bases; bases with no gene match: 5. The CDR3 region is CASSIGRGRYEQYF. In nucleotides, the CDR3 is TGTGCCAGTAGTATTGGCAGGGGGCGTTACGAGCAGTACTTC.

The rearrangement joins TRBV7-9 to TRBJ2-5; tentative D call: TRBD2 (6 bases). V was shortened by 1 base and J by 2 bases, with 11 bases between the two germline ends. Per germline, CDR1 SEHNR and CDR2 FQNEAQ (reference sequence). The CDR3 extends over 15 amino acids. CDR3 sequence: CASSLGGLSQETQYF. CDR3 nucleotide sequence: TGTGCCAGCAGCTTAGGGGGACTCAGTCAAGAGACCCAGTACTTC.

The CDR3 here is CASSLGGTKSEQYF. The CDR3 DNA follows: TGTGCCAGCAGCTTAGGAGGGACGAAGAGCGAGCAGTACTTC. The rearrangement links TRBV11-3 to TRBJ2-7; perhaps D is TRBD1 or TRBD2 (5 bases each). The CDR3 covers 14 residues. V was cut by 1 base and J by 6 bases, with 13 bases left in between. Germline V CDR1 and CDR2: SGHNT, YENEEA.